The 26 T cell receptor beta chains listed next were all sequenced from one sample in a study of Ad26.COV2.S vaccination and SARS-CoV-2 variants. As for treatment: over 15 received Ad26.COV2.S at low or high dose, single or two shots; about five received placebo; per-sample allocation not given. After the first vaccine or placebo injection, samples were drawn on day 63. The data were produced by immunoSEQ multiplex PCR, yet TCRdb's version contains in-frame clones alone and is incomplete. The sample shows roughly 700,000 clones, 89% of them seen only once. Here the sequenced sample was peripheral blood, taken in a trial of Ad26.COV2.S vaccine versus placebo. The source of these receptors is a person aged 18-65 years who received the Ad26.COV2.S COVID-19 vaccine or a placebo.

The rearrangement links TRBV7-9 to TRBJ2-7; 7 nucleotides align to TRBD2. There are 17 residues in the CDR3. Losses at the gene ends were 5 bases for V and 2 bases for J; bases not matched to a gene: 15. Germline loops: CDR1 SEHNR, CDR2 FQNEAQ (reference sequence). As DNA, the CDR3 is TGTGCCAGCAGCCCTCCAGTGAGGGCTAGCGGAACCTACGAGCAGTACTTC. It encodes CASSPPVRASGTYEQYF.

The chain links TRBV7-2 to TRBJ1-2, with no clear D. V lost 1 base, J lost 8 bases, and 14 bases lay in between. CDR1 is SGHTA, CDR2 FQGNSA, per germline. The CDR3 has 14 amino acids. The CDR3 reads CASSLGDVSRGYTF. CDR3 coding DNA: TGTGCCAGCAGCTTAGGAGATGTGTCTAGAGGCTACACCTTC.

The chain couples TRBV7-9 to TRBJ1-1; tentative D call: TRBD1 (5 bases). Germline V gene data show CDR1 as SEHNR and CDR2 as FQNEAQ (reference sequence). CDR3 length: 13 amino acids. V was shortened by 5 bases and J by 3 bases, with 10 bases between the two germline ends. CDR3 nucleotide sequence: TGTGCCAGCAGCCCTACGGGGGACACTGAAGCTTTCTTT. Residues: CASSPTGDTEAFF.

The rearrangement links TRBV18 to TRBJ2-3; D may correspond to TRBD1 or TRBD2 (5 bases each). Trimming took 1 base from V and 1 from J, leaving 9 bases between them. The CDR3 runs to 15 residues. Germline CDR1 reads KGHSH; CDR2 reads LQKENI. The CDR3: CASSPQGSGTDTQYF. The CDR3 coding sequence is TGTGCCAGCTCACCACAGGGGAGCGGCACAGATACGCAGTATTTT.

This chain joins TRBV7-9 and TRBJ2-1, with 10 bases identical to TRBD1. The CDR3 loop spans 15 amino acids. The germline CDR1 and CDR2 sequences are SEHNR and FQNEAQ (reference sequence). V shed 5 bases and J 8 bases; nucleotides not matched to a gene: 9. The CDR3 DNA reads TGTGCCAGCAGCCTGCGACAGGGGGCGATGGATGAGCAGTTCTTC. It yields the protein CASSLRQGAMDEQFF.

The rearrangement links TRBV7-2 to TRBJ2-5, with TRBD1 identical over 7 bases. The V and J ends lost 1 base and 1 base, in that order; junction bases with no gene match: 6. The CDR3 length is 16 residues. CDR1 and CDR2 from the germline V gene are SGHTA and FQGNSA. CDR3 region: CASSLGGTVIQETQYF. CDR3 DNA: TGTGCCAGCAGCTTAGGGGGGACAGTAATCCAAGAGACCCAGTACTTC.

The V and J genes are TRBV5-1 and TRBJ1-6; 11 nucleotides agree with TRBD1. The CDR3 totals 16 residues. V lost 4 bases and J lost 5; bases outside the gene matches: 5. Germline V gives CDR1 SGHRS, CDR2 YFSETQ. In DNA, the CDR3 is TGCGCCAGCAGCCCCCGGGACAGGGGGGATAATTCACCCCTCCACTTT. It specifies CASSPRDRGDNSPLHF.

The chain is built from TRBV30 and TRBJ1-4; 8 bases are shared with TRBD1. The CDR3 sequence is 13 residues long. Trimming took 7 bases from V and 8 from J; bases not matched to a gene: 9. Germline-derived CDR1 and CDR2 are GTSNPN and SVGIG (reference sequence). The DNA for the CDR3 is TGTGCCTCCTCGACAGGGGCCCCCGAAAAACTGTTTTTT. As protein: CASSTGAPEKLFF.

The J gene is TRBJ1-2, the V gene TRBV23-1, with TRBD1 identical over 9 bases. TRBV23-1 is designated an ORF whose function remains uncertain. With V trimmed by 10 bases and J by 3 bases, 9 bases remained unmatched. The CDR3 contains 14 residues. The CDR3 DNA reads TGCGCCACCCTACGCGACAGGGGGGACTATGGCTACACCTTC. Its translation: CATLRDRGDYGYTF.

This clone was found once. The chain carries TRBV27 and TRBJ2-5; 8 bases align to TRBD1. The germline V gene has CDR1 MNHEY and CDR2 SMNVEV (reference sequence). V trimming: 8 bases; J trimming: 5 bases; junction bases outside the gene matches: 4. CDR3 length: 12 residues. DNA for the CDR3: TGTGCCAGCGGACAGGGACGGGAGACCCAGTACTTC. Amino acids: CASGQGRETQYF.

This clone was counted once. The gene calls are TRBV5-1 and TRBJ2-2; no clear D. CDR1 is SGHRS and CDR2 is YFSETQ in the germline V gene. V was trimmed by 1 base and J by 0 bases, leaving 10 bases between them. This CDR3 has 16 residues. DNA of the CDR3: TGCGCCAGCAGCTTGTCTGGCAGGCCGAACACCGGGGAGCTGTTTTTT. Protein sequence: CASSLSGRPNTGELFF.

This clone was counted a few times. The chain recombines TRBV5-6 with TRBJ2-2; 7 nucleotides align to TRBD2. The CDR3 consists of 14 residues. The germline V gene has CDR1 SGHDT and CDR2 YYEEEE. Trimming removed 0 bases from V and 7 bases from J; junction bases left unmatched: 3. The CDR3: CASSLAGGYGELFF. The DNA for the CDR3 is TGTGCCAGCAGCTTGGCCGGGGGGTACGGGGAGCTGTTTTTT.

This chain joins TRBV6-5 and TRBJ1-1, with 9 bases lining up with TRBD1. The CDR3 is made up of 13 amino acids. The V and J ends lost 7 bases and 11 bases, in that order; junction bases with no gene match: 11. The germline CDR1 and CDR2 sequences are MNHEY and SVGAGI. The CDR3 DNA reads TGTGCCAGCACAAATCCCGGGACAGGGTGGGCTTTCTTT. It translates to CASTNPGTGWAFF.

Turning to this clone: The sample has other DNA sequences that encode this CDR3 too. J is TRBJ1-1 and V is TRBV5-4; D not certain. The CDR3 is 14 residues long. Germline V gene sequence: CDR1 SGHNT, CDR2 YYREEE (reference sequence). The ends were cut back, 1 base at V and 1 base at J, with 8 bases in the middle. The CDR3 DNA is TGTGCCAGCAGCTTGACGGGATCGAACACTGAAGCTTTCTTT. It specifies CASSLTGSNTEAFF. The full variable domain, completed using reference TRBV5-4 and TRBJ1-1, is ETGVTQSPTHLIKTRGQQVTLRCSSQSGHNTVSWYQQALGQGPQFIFQYYREEENGRGNFPPRFSGLQFPNYSSELNVNALELDDSALYLCASSLTGSNTEAFFGQGTRLTVV.

The CDR3 coding sequence is TGTGCCAGCAGGACGACTAGCGGCCCTTACAATGAGCAGTTCTTC. Amino acids: CASRTTSGPYNEQFF. The chain couples TRBV6-5 to TRBJ2-1, with TRBD2 identical over 9 bases. Trimming removed 6 bases from V and 4 bases from J; junction bases left unmatched: 7. Germline V lookup: CDR1 MNHEY, CDR2 SVGAGI. This CDR3 has 15 amino acids.

This clone was counted a single time. Compared with germline, one end of the junction differs, possibly owing to a read error. V is TRBV6-6 and J is TRBJ2-1; D uncertain. From germline, CDR1 is MNHNY and CDR2 SVGAGI (reference sequence). This CDR3 has 16 amino acids. The CDR3 sequence is CASSPRKTVFPRLFIF. DNA of the CDR3: TGTGCCAGCAGTCCCAGGAAGACTGTTTTTCCGCGACTTTTTATCTTC.

J is TRBJ1-1 and V is TRBV6-5; tentatively, D is TRBD1 (6 bases). Deletions cut 8 bases from V and 3 bases from J, with 16 bases between. The germline CDR1 and CDR2 sequences are MNHEY and SVGAGI. CDR3 size: 14 residues. CDR3 sequence reads: CASQGSGGHTEAFF. The CDR3 DNA follows: TGTGCCAGCCAAGGTTCTGGGGGGCACACTGAAGCTTTCTTT.

V gene TRBV20-1 combines with J gene TRBJ2-1, with D maybe TRBD1 (5 bases). Germline CDR1 DFQATT, CDR2 SNEGSKA (reference sequence). Trimming shortened V by 3 bases and J by 7 bases, and 7 bases separated the two germline ends. The length of the CDR3 is 11 residues. CDR3 region: CSASRVNEQFF. CDR3 bases: TGCAGTGCTAGCAGGGTTAATGAGCAGTTCTTC.

V is TRBV10-3 and J is TRBJ1-1; 8 nucleotides align to TRBD1. CDR1 is ENHRY and CDR2 is SYGVKD in the germline V gene. J was trimmed by 2 bases and V by 6 bases; bases with no gene match: 5. This CDR3 region has 14 residues. CDR3 DNA: TGTGCCATCAGGCCGGGACAGGAAAACACTGAAGCTTTCTTT. Translated: CAIRPGQENTEAFF.

This sequence joins TRBV5-1 and TRBJ1-3; 7 bases fit TRBD1. From germline, CDR1 is SGHRS and CDR2 YFSETQ. This CDR3 spans 15 amino acids. After removal of 4 bases from V and 3 bases from J, the junction contained 7 bases not matched to a gene. The CDR3: CASSETGRLGNTIYF. DNA for the CDR3: TGCGCCAGCAGCGAGACAGGGAGACTTGGAAACACCATATATTTT. Together with reference TRBV5-1 and TRBJ1-3, the CDR3 gives the full variable domain: KAGVTQTPRYLIKTRGQQVTLSCSPISGHRSVSWYQQTPGQGLQFLFEYFSETQRNKGNFPGRFSGRQFSNSRSEMNVSTLELGDSALYLCASSETGRLGNTIYFGEGSWLTVV.

This rearrangement joins TRBV11-3 to TRBJ2-1, with D tentatively TRBD1 (6 bases). Germline V gene sequence: CDR1 SGHNT, CDR2 YENEEA. The CDR3 loop spans 15 amino acids. The germline V and J ends were trimmed by 5 bases and 4 bases, with 15 bases remaining between them. The CDR3 region is CASSDDGTPYNEQFF. The CDR3 DNA reads TGTGCCAGCAGCGACGACGGGACACCGTACAATGAGCAGTTCTTC. The whole variable domain, filled in from reference TRBV11-3 and TRBJ2-1, reads EAGVVQSPRYKIIEKKQPVAFWCNPISGHNTLYWYLQNLGQGPELLIRYENEEAVDDSQLPKDRFSAERLKGVDSTLKIQPAELGDSAVYLCASSDDGTPYNEQFFGPGTRLTVL.

The chain carries TRBV6-2 or TRBV6-3 and TRBJ2-7, with 8 bases that match TRBD1. V shed 3 bases and J 3 bases; nucleotides not matched to a gene: 7. Germline V gives CDR1 MNHEY, CDR2 SVGEGT. CDR3 length: 15 residues. The CDR3 DNA follows: TGTGCCAGCAGTTATACAGGGGGGACTCTCTACGAGCAGTACTTC. Its translation is CASSYTGGTLYEQYF.

The chain links TRBV7-3 to TRBJ1-3; possible D gene TRBD1, 5 bases. The CDR3 extends over 18 amino acids. The V and J ends lost 2 bases and 3 bases respectively, with 20 bases between them. Germline CDR1 reads SGHTA; CDR2 reads FQGTGA. The chain's CDR3 is CASSLEPSGAPHGNTIYF. DNA for the CDR3: TGTGCCAGCAGCTTAGAACCTTCCGGGGCCCCCCATGGAAACACCATATATTTT. The variable domain in full, with the rest retrieved from reference TRBV7-3 and TRBJ1-3, is GAGVSQTPSNKVTEKGKYVELRCDPISGHTALYWYRQSLGQGPEFLIYFQGTGAADDSGLPNDRFFAVRPEGSVSTLKIQRTERGDSAVYLCASSLEPSGAPHGNTIYFGEGSWLTVV.

This chain joins TRBV4-2 and TRBJ2-1; 9 nucleotides align to TRBD2. CDR1 is LGHNA, CDR2 YNFKEQ, per germline. The CDR3 is 19 residues long. V gave up 0 bases and J gave up 10 bases; unmatched junction bases: 19. CDR3 coding DNA: TGTGCCAGCAGCCAAGATGGTTTGGGCGGCGGGAGGGGACGGGGGGAGCAGTTCTTC. It translates to CASSQDGLGGGRGRGEQFF.

The chain carries TRBV5-6 and TRBJ1-1, with D hard to call. Per the germline V gene, CDR1 is SGHDT and CDR2 is YYEEEE. CDR3 length equals 14 residues. V was shortened by 0 bases and J by 4 bases, with 10 bases between the two germline ends. DNA for the CDR3: TGTGCCAGCAGCTTGGCCGAGGGATTCACTGAAGCTTTCTTT. This gives the protein CASSLAEGFTEAFF.

J is TRBJ2-1 and V is TRBV3-1 (or the pseudogene TRBV3-2), with TRBD2 identical over 12 bases. The CDR3 has 15 amino acids. The V and J ends lost 4 bases and 8 bases, in that order; junction bases with no gene match: 6. From germline, CDR1 is LGHDT and CDR2 YNNKEL (reference sequence). In DNA form, the CDR3 reads TGTGCCAGCAGCCCTCTAGCGGGAGGGCCATATGAGCAGTTCTTC. Its protein is CASSPLAGGPYEQFF.